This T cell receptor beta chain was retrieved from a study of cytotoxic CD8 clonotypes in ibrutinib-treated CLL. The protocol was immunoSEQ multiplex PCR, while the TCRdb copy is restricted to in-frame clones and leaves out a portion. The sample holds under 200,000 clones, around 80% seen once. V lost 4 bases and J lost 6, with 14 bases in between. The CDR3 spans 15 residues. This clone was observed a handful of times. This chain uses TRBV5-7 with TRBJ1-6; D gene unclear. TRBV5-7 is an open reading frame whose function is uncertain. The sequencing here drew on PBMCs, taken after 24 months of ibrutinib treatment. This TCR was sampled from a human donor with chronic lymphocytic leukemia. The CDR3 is CASSPGEGVNSPLHF. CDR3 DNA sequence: TGTGCCAGCAGCCCGGGAGAGGGAGTTAATTCACCCCTCCACTTT.